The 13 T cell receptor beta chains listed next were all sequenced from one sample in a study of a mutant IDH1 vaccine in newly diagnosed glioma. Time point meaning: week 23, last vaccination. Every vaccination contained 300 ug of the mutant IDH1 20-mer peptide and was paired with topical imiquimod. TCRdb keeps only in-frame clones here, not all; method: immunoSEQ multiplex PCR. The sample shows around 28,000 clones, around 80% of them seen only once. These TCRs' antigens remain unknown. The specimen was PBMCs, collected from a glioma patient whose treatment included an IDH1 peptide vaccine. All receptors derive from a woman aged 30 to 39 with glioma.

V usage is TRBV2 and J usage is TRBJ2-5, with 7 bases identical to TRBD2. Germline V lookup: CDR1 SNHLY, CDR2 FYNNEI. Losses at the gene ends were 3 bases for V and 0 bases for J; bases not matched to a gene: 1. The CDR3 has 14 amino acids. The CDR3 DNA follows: TGTGCCAGCAGTGACGGGACTAACCAAGAGACCCAGTACTTC. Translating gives CASSDGTNQETQYF.

The CDR3 DNA is TGTGCCAGTACGAGGGGAAACATTCAGTACTTC. Its protein is CASTRGNIQYF. This rearrangement joins TRBV19 to TRBJ2-4, with D tentatively TRBD1 or TRBD2 (5 bases each). The CDR3 has 11 amino acids. Trimming left V 7 bases short and J 6 bases short, with 7 bases between. From germline, CDR1 is LNHDA and CDR2 SQIVND (reference sequence).

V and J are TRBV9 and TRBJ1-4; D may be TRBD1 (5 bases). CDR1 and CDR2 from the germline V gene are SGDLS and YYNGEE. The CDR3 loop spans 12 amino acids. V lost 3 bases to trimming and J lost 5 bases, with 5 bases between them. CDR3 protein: CASSEGNEKLFF. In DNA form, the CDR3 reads TGTGCCAGCAGCGAGGGGAATGAAAAACTGTTTTTT.

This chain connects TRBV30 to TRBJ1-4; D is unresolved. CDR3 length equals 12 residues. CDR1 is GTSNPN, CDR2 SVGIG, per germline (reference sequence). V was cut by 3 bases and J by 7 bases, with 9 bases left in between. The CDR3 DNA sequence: TGTGCCTGGAGCGACCTGTCTGAAAAACTGTTTTTT. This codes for CAWSDLSEKLFF.

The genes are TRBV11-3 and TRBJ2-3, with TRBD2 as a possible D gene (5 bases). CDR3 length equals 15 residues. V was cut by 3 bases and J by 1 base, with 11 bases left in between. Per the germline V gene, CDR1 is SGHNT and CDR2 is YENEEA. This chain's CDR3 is CASSFRRRGTDTQYF. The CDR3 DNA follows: TGTGCCAGCAGCTTCCGGAGGCGGGGCACAGATACGCAGTATTTT.

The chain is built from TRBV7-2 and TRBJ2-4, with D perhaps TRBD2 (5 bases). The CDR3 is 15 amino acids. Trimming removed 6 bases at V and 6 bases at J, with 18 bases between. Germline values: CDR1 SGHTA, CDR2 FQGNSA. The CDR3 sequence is CASSNRGTAGNIQYF. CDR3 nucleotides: TGTGCCAGCAGTAATCGAGGAACCGCGGGAAACATTCAGTACTTC.

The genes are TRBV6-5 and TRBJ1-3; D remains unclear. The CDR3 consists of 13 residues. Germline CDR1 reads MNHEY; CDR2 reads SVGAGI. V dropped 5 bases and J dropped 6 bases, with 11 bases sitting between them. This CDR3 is CASSPDPVNTIYF. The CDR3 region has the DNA TGTGCCAGCAGTCCCGACCCTGTAAACACCATATATTTT.

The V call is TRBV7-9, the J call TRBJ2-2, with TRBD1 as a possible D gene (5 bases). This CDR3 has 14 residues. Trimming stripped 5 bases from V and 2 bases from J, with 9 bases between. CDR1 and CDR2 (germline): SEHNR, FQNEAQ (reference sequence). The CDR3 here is CASSPGHNTGELFF. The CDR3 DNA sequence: TGTGCCAGCAGCCCCGGACACAACACCGGGGAGCTGTTTTTT.

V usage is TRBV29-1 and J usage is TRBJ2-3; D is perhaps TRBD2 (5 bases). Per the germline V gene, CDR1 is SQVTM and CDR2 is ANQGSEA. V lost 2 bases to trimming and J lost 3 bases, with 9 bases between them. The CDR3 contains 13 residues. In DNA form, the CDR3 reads TGCAGCGTTGAATTACTAGAGACAGATACGCAGTATTTT. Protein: CSVELLETDTQYF.

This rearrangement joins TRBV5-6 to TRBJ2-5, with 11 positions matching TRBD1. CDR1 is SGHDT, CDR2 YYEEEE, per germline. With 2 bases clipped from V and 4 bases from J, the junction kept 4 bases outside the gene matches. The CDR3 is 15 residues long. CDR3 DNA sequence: TGTGCCAGCAGCTTAGGGACAGGGGGGCCAGAGACCCAGTACTTC. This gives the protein CASSLGTGGPETQYF.

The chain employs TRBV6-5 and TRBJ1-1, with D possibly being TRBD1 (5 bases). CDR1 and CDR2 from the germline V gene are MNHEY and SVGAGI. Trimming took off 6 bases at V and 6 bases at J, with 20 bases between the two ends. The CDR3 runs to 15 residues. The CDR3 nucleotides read TGTGCCAGCAGCCCCGACAGAAAATCGACCGCTGAAGCTTTCTTT. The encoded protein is CASSPDRKSTAEAFF.

The CDR3, as DNA: TGTGCCAGCGGGCTAGTCCCCGGGGAGCTGTTTTTT. This sequence encodes CASGLVPGELFF. The J gene is TRBJ2-2, the V gene TRBV2; D unresolved. This CDR3 region has 12 residues. Germline V lookup: CDR1 SNHLY, CDR2 FYNNEI. V gave up 8 bases and J gave up 6 bases, with 10 bases separating them.

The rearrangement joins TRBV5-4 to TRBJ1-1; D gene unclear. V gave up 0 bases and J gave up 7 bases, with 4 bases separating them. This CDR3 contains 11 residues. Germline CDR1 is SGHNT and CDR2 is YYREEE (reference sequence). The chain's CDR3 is CASSLDREAFF. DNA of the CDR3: TGTGCCAGCAGCTTGGATCGTGAAGCTTTCTTT.